The rows below give T cell receptor beta chains drawn from one sample of a study of identical twins. MiXCR was run by TCRdb on the 5' RACE reads, yielding one entry per CDR3 protein. The table has hundreds of thousands of distinct CDR3 sequences, 6% to 6.5% seen once. The specimen sequenced was naive T cells sorted from blood. These receptors were taken from a man between 18 and 29 years old in good health. Both conserved end residues are part of each CDR3. D genes are given only for firm matches. Some rows mark clone size as missing; the rest say once, few, many or name a class of expanded clone.

cdr3_nt	cdr3_aa	d_call	j_call	clone_size	v_call
TGTGCCAGCAGCCAAGAGATCGGACTCCGTAGAGAGCAGTACTTC	CASSQEIGLRREQYF	.	TRBJ2-7	many	TRBV4-2
TGTGCCAGCAGTTACGGTGGGGGAGGGCGATCAGATACGCAGTATTTT	CASSYGGGGRSDTQYF	TRBD2	TRBJ2-3	few	TRBV6-5
TGCGCCAGCAGCGTGGCGGGAGCAGAGACCCAGTACTTC	CASSVAGAETQYF	TRBD2	TRBJ2-5	many	TRBV5-1
TGTGCCACCAGGCGGAGGGAACTAAACATTCAGTACTTC	CATRRRELNIQYF	.	TRBJ2-4	many	TRBV24-1
TGTGCCAGCAGCATGGGACTAGCGGGCACAGATACGCAGAATTTT	CASSMGLAGTDTQNF	TRBD2	TRBJ2-3	once	TRBV7-7
TGTGCCAGCAGCTTAGCGGCGGGCCCGACAGATACGCAGTATTTT	CASSLAAGPTDTQYF	.	TRBJ2-3	few	TRBV7-3
TGTGCCAGCAGTTCCGGGGGCGGGACAGAGCAGTTCTTC	CASSSGGGTEQFF	.	TRBJ2-1	.	TRBV14
TGCGCCAGCAGCTCCACAGGAGACACTGAAGCTTTCTTT	CASSSTGDTEAFF	.	TRBJ1-1	many	TRBV5-1
TGCAGTGCTACATTACTAGCGGGAGTAAACATTCAGTACTTC	CSATLLAGVNIQYF	TRBD2	TRBJ2-4	many	TRBV20-1
TGTGCCAGCAGCTTAGACCCATTTAATAGCAATCAGCCCCAGCATTTT	CASSLDPFNSNQPQHF	.	TRBJ1-5	many	TRBV7-2
TGTGCCAGCAGCTTGGCCGGGCTAGCGGGAAGCGATGAGCAGTTCTTC	CASSLAGLAGSDEQFF	TRBD2	TRBJ2-1	many	TRBV5-6
TGCGCCAGCAGTGATTTAGGGGAGGCCAATCAGCCCCAGCATTTT	CASSDLGEANQPQHF	.	TRBJ1-5	.	TRBV10-2
TGTGCCAGCAGACGACGACAGGGGGCGGACACCGGGGAGCTGTTTTTT	CASRRRQGADTGELFF	TRBD1	TRBJ2-2	few	TRBV7-9
TGTGCCAGCAGACGGGACAGAGCTAACTATGGCTACACCTTC	CASRRDRANYGYTF	TRBD1	TRBJ1-2	.	TRBV6-1
TGTGCCAGCAGGGCGGGGGACTACGAGCAGTACTTC	CASRAGDYEQYF	TRBD2	TRBJ2-7	many	TRBV28
TGTGCCAGCCACCCTAGGCGGGGAGACACAGATACGCAGTATTTT	CASHPRRGDTDTQYF	.	TRBJ2-3	few	TRBV2
TGTGCCAGCAATGGGGGCCGTGGGGGTGAGCAGTTCTTC	CASNGGRGGEQFF	.	TRBJ2-1	many	TRBV6-1
TGTGCCAGCAGCACAGGGTTCCCCTCTAACTATGGCTACACCTTC	CASSTGFPSNYGYTF	.	TRBJ1-2	few	TRBV7-8
TGTGCCAGCAGTATAGACAGCGCGAACACCGGGGAGCTGTTTTTT	CASSIDSANTGELFF	.	TRBJ2-2	many	TRBV12-3/TRBV12-4
TGCGCCAGCAGATGGGAGGGCTACTCCTACAATGAGCAGTTCTTC	CASRWEGYSYNEQFF	TRBD2	TRBJ2-1	few	TRBV5-1
TGCGCCAGCAGCCAGACTATCGGACCCGTAGACAATGAGCAGTTCTTC	CASSQTIGPVDNEQFF	.	TRBJ2-1	many	TRBV4-1
TGCGCCAGCAGCTTTACAGAAGACAATGAGCAGTTCTTC	CASSFTEDNEQFF	.	TRBJ2-1	many	TRBV5-1
TGCAGCGGGACATGGGCCTACAATGAGCAGTTCTTC	CSGTWAYNEQFF	.	TRBJ2-1	.	TRBV29-1
TGTGCCAGCAGACCCCGGGCCCTGGAGGAAAAACTGTTTTTT	CASRPRALEEKLFF	.	TRBJ1-4	few	TRBV12-3/TRBV12-4
TGCAGTGCTGGAAACACAGGGGGTTTGTCCTACAATGAGCAGTTCTTC	CSAGNTGGLSYNEQFF	TRBD1	TRBJ2-1	many	TRBV20-1
TGTGCCAGCAGCCCTATCCCCCTGGGGACAGCCAACGAGCAGTACTTC	CASSPIPLGTANEQYF	TRBD1	TRBJ2-7	.	TRBV4-2
TGTGCCTGGGGCCCCGGGACAGGGGGAGGCACAGATACGCAGTATTTT	CAWGPGTGGGTDTQYF	TRBD1	TRBJ2-3	many	TRBV30
TGTGCCAGCAGCATATGGGACAGCTCCTACGAGCAGTACTTC	CASSIWDSSYEQYF	TRBD1	TRBJ2-7	many	TRBV7-8
TGTGCCAGCAGCCCGATAGGGGCTAGCACAGATACGCAGTATTTT	CASSPIGASTDTQYF	.	TRBJ2-3	many	TRBV6-1
TGTGCCGCGTCAGGGGGGTCCTACGAGCAGTACTTC	CAASGGSYEQYF	.	TRBJ2-7	many	TRBV10-3
TGTGCCAGCAGTTCCCGTAGGGGGAGGTCAGAGACCCAGTACTTC	CASSSRRGRSETQYF	.	TRBJ2-5	.	TRBV12-3/TRBV12-4
TGTGCCAGCAGGACCCTAGCGGGGCTCTACGAGCAGTACTTC	CASRTLAGLYEQYF	TRBD2	TRBJ2-7	many	TRBV6-2/TRBV6-3
TGCGCCAGCAGCCCGGTTGGGGGACGCAGGGGACAGGAGACCCAGTACTTC	CASSPVGGRRGQETQYF	TRBD1	TRBJ2-5	few	TRBV5-1
TGTGCCATCAGGGGACTAGCGGGAGCCACCTACGAGCAGTACTTC	CAIRGLAGATYEQYF	TRBD2	TRBJ2-7	few	TRBV10-3
TGTGCCACCAGCAGAGATGGGCTAGCCACAGATACGCAGTATTTT	CATSRDGLATDTQYF	.	TRBJ2-3	many	TRBV15
TGTGCCAGCAGCCCGAGGGGGTTCGGGTATGGCTACACCTTC	CASSPRGFGYGYTF	.	TRBJ1-2	.	TRBV27
TGCAGTGCCCCCTGGGGGACCCAAGAGACCCAGTACTTC	CSAPWGTQETQYF	.	TRBJ2-5	many	TRBV20-1
TGCGCCAGCAGCGTAGAGATGGGACTTCCCACAGATACGCAGTATTTT	CASSVEMGLPTDTQYF	.	TRBJ2-3	few	TRBV5-1
TGTGCCAGCAGCAAGGCGGACCTGGACTACAATGAGCAGTTCTTC	CASSKADLDYNEQFF	.	TRBJ2-1	.	TRBV7-9
TGCAGCGCCGCAGGGGAGCTGAGCTCCTACGAGCAGTACTTC	CSAAGELSSYEQYF	.	TRBJ2-7	many	TRBV29-1
TGTGCCACCAGCAGAACCGAAGGGGACTTCTATGGCTACACCTTC	CATSRTEGDFYGYTF	.	TRBJ1-2	many	TRBV15
TGCAGCGTTGTCGTCCAGGGACTACCAACAGATACGCAGTATTTT	CSVVVQGLPTDTQYF	TRBD2	TRBJ2-3	many	TRBV29-1
TGTGCCACCAGGACTCGTAACGCCAAAAACATTCAGTACTTC	CATRTRNAKNIQYF	.	TRBJ2-4	.	TRBV24-1